The present T cell receptor beta chain was sequenced within a study of shared clonotypes between healthy human individuals. In the source study's methods: Quality scores were absent from the junction-only immunoSEQ sequences, so filtering differed. Using immunoSEQ multiplex PCR, the repertoire was profiled, and TCRdb retains in-frame clones only, with some absent. The V and J calls and clone size were taken over from that table, and D and trimming were inferred from the DNA. Among 600,000 to 750,000 clones listed, approximately 72% were seen once. V was clipped by 2 bases and J by 5 bases, with 10 bases between them. This CDR3 is built from 13 residues. Germline CDR1 reads KGHSH; CDR2 reads LQKENI.

The sequence was collected from a woman aged 25 to 45 in good health. The V and J genes are TRBV18 and TRBJ2-7, with no clear D. Material for sequencing was memory CD4+ T cells sorted from blood. As for subset: CD45RA-negative fraction. The CDR3: CASSPGNEDEQYF. CDR3 in DNA: TGTGCCAGCTCACCAGGGAATGAGGACGAGCAGTACTTC.